Detailed here is one T cell receptor (beta chain). Its specificity is not known. TCRdb redid the calling of the 5' RACE reads with MiXCR, one entry per CDR3 protein. The table shows about 81,000 distinct CDR3 sequences, with roughly 15% occurring only once. Before extraction, the whole blood was not fractionated, and total RNA was taken from it. The CDR3 covers 13 residues. With V trimmed by 5 bases and J by 2 bases, 3 bases remained unmatched. Germline loops: CDR1 SGHRS, CDR2 YFSETQ. These data belong to a study of human T cells and chemical hapten exposure. Findings and limits, study-wide: There was no change with DPC sensitization in TCRs above 1 in 1000 frequency.

The chain couples TRBV5-1 to TRBJ2-5; TRBD2 aligns across 7 bases. The receptor's source is a female donor in good health. The CDR3 bases are TGCGCCAGCAGGCTCGGGGGGCAAGAGACCCAGTACTTC. Amino acid sequence: CASRLGGQETQYF.